This T cell receptor beta chain was documented in a study of blood T cell repertoires in COVID-19. Study overall: Samples of COVID-19 (acute and convalescent) were obtained from the United States, Italy and Spain. T cells, B-cell-depleted T cells, or PBMCs provided the cDNA or gDNA that served as material.

This clone has only one observation. As originally analysed: From reference gene primer amplification, estimates of nucleated cell counts were derived. Clones were read by immunoSEQ multiplex PCR, and TCRdb kept only the in-frame ones, dropping some. V and J calls and clone size are given by that table; D and trimming were obtained from the DNA. This sample carries a few hundred thousand clones, approximately 87% of them seen once, and the ten largest clones take about 4.3%. The CDR3 runs 13 residues. Trimming took off 4 bases at V and 7 bases at J, with 11 bases between the two ends. Per germline, CDR1 LNHDA and CDR2 SQIVND (reference sequence).

Sequencing was carried out using peripheral blood. The origin of this receptor is a man aged 55 to 70 who had recovered from COVID-19. J is TRBJ2-1 and V is TRBV19; a weak D match, TRBD1 (5 bases). The CDR3 DNA reads TGTGCCAGTAGTAGTCGCAGGGTTAATGAGCAGTTCTTC. Amino acids: CASSSRRVNEQFF.